The clone carrying this T cell receptor (beta chain) was picked up a small number of times. Its antigen is as yet unknown. This sample stems from a study of cytomegalovirus exposure and HLA in healthy donors. Likely unrecorded immune exposures existed in these nominally healthy donors. Study outcomes and limitations: In a later analysis, parvovirus B19, influenza, CMV and Epstein-Barr virus appeared linked to several top co-occurrence clusters. Serostatus for CMV was the only available immune exposure information. TCR association rates varied by HLA locus in a later analysis, with DRB1 highest and HLA-C lowest.

PCR amplification relied on 60 Vbeta primers (plus 13 Jbeta primers). Clones were sequenced by immunoSEQ multiplex PCR, and TCRdb holds only the in-frame ones, with some missing. The profile shows about 150,000 clones, roughly 80% of them singletons. The V and J ends lost 7 bases and 3 bases respectively, with 12 bases between them. Germline CDR1 and CDR2: ENHRY and SYGVKD. The CDR3 loop spans 13 amino acids. The source of this sequence is a man under 40 in good health and CMV-seropositive. The material sequenced was PBMCs. This chain connects TRBV10-3 to TRBJ1-2, with D maybe TRBD1 (5 bases). The CDR3 coding sequence is TGTGCCATCACCCGCGGGGGTGACTATGGCTACACCTTC. Protein: CAITRGGDYGYTF.